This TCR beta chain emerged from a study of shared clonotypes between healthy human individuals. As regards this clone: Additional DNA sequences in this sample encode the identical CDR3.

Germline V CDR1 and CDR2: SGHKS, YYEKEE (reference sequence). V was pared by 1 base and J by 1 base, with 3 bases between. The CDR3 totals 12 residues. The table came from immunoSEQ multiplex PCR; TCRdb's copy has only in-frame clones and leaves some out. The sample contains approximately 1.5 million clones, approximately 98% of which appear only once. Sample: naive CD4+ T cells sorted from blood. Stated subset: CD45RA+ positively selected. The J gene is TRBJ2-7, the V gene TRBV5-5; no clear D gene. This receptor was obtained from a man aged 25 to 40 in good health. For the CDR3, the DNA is TGTGCCAGCAGCTTGCCTTCCTACGAGCAGTACTTC. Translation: CASSLPSYEQYF.